This TCR beta chain was sequenced for a study of blood T cell repertoires in COVID-19. Overall study context: Sites in the United States, Italy and Spain provided acute and convalescent COVID-19 samples. Sample material is recorded as cDNA or gDNA derived from T cells, B-cell-depleted T cells, or PBMCs.

In the original analysis: How many nucleated cells were present was estimated from reference gene primer amplification. The method was immunoSEQ multiplex PCR; TCRdb's version includes in-frame clones alone and lacks a portion of them. That table supplies the V and J calls and clone size; D and trimming were determined from the DNA. This table has more than 120,000 clones, about 89% appearing once. Germline CDR1 is LGHNA and CDR2 is YSLEER. V gave up 0 bases and J gave up 3 bases, with 12 bases separating them. This CDR3 has 16 amino acids. The chain is built from TRBV4-3 and TRBJ1-5, with a possible D match to TRBD1 (6 bases). The sequenced sample was peripheral blood. The source is a man between 50 and 59 years old who had recovered from COVID-19. In DNA form, the CDR3 reads TGCGCCAGCAGCCAAGAAGTAGGACAGACCAATCAGCCCCAGCATTTT. Translating gives CASSQEVGQTNQPQHF.